The 16 T cell receptor beta chains given below trace back to one sample, sequenced in a study of low-dose radiotherapy and immunotherapy resistance in tumors. The sample's time point: before trial treatment. Priming of first-strand cDNA relied on TRAV- and TRBV-specific primers (covering alpha and beta chains). A roughly 19-cycle PCR with a constant-region primer and V-primer adapter amplified TCRs. TCRdb fed the reads into MiXCR, producing one record per CDR3 protein. The sample gives 65,000 to 90,000 distinct CDR3 sequences, under 20% of which show up once; more than 4.5% is in the top ten. The material was PBMCs, obtained before treatment. Every receptor here comes from a male donor with prostate cancer.

This clonotype was seen many times. This chain's CDR3 is CSARRVEGAHEQYF. DNA of the CDR3: TGCAGTGCTAGAAGGGTGGAAGGGGCCCACGAGCAGTACTTC. This rearrangement joins TRBV20-1 to TRBJ2-7; D may be TRBD1 (5 bases). The CDR3 consists of 14 residues. Deletions cut 2 bases from V and 5 bases from J, with 16 bases between. Germline CDR1 is DFQATT and CDR2 is SNEGSKA (reference sequence).

This clonotype occurred many times. The rearrangement links TRBV29-1 to TRBJ1-1; D uncertain. CDR1 is SQVTM, CDR2 ANQGSEA, per germline. The CDR3 has 12 amino acids. V lost 3 bases and J lost 7, with 12 bases in between. The DNA of the CDR3 is TGCAGCGTTGATAGGTTGGGTATTGAAGCTTTCTTT. It is translated as CSVDRLGIEAFF. The whole variable domain, filled in from reference TRBV29-1 and TRBJ1-1, reads SAVISQKPSRDICQRGTSLTIQCQVDSQVTMMFWYRQQPGQSLTLIATANQGSEATYESGFVIDKFPISRPNLTFSTLTVSNMSPEDSSIYLCSVDRLGIEAFFGQGTRLTVV.

Comment on this clonotype: This is likely an artifact of a read error, given a far larger clone one base away. The CDR3 DNA reads as TGTGCCAGCAGCCGGGACAGGGGGCTCTACGAGCAGTTCTTC. Its protein product is CASSRDRGLYEQFF. The chain carries TRBV12-3 or TRBV12-4 and TRBJ2-1; TRBD1 matches at 12 bases. V lost 6 bases, J lost 10 bases, and 7 bases stayed unmatched. The CDR3 runs 14 residues.

J is TRBJ2-7 and V is TRBV20-1; D is perhaps TRBD1 (6 bases). V lost 6 bases, J lost 1 base, and 13 bases lay in between. The CDR3 runs to 13 residues. In germline, CDR1 is DFQATT, CDR2 SNEGSKA (reference sequence). The CDR3 protein is CSAPGEGSYEQYF. The DNA of the CDR3 is TGCAGTGCCCCAGGGGAAGGATCCTACGAGCAGTACTTC.

J is TRBJ2-1 and V is TRBV11-2; possibly TRBD2 for D (5 bases). The CDR3 is 13 amino acids. The V end lost 3 bases, the J end lost 9 bases, and 12 bases lay between the germline ends. Germline CDR1 reads SGHAT; CDR2 reads FQNNGV. As DNA, the CDR3 is TGTGCCAGCAGCTTGGTAACTAGGTTTGAGCAGTTCTTC. Translating it yields CASSLVTRFEQFF.

The table lists this clonotype with many counts. The chain recombines TRBV19 with TRBJ1-1; D is ambiguous. Germline V gene sequence: CDR1 LNHDA, CDR2 SQIVND (reference sequence). The CDR3 covers 16 residues. V gave up 3 bases and J gave up 1 base, with 15 bases separating them. The CDR3 loop reads CASSIRISDGNTEAFF. The CDR3 region has the DNA TGTGCCAGTAGTATCCGTATTTCGGACGGGAACACTGAAGCTTTCTTT.

Ten or more counts support this clonotype. The rearrangement joins TRBV19 to TRBJ1-1; D is ambiguous. V was pared by 1 base and J by 4 bases, with 7 bases between. Germline-derived CDR1 and CDR2 are LNHDA and SQIVND (reference sequence). The CDR3 runs to 13 residues. The CDR3 nucleotides are TGTGCCAGTAGTATAGTGAAAGCCACTGAAGCTTTCTTT. The encoded protein is CASSIVKATEAFF.

Many counts were recorded for this clonotype. This chain uses TRBV29-1 with TRBJ1-2; possibly TRBD1 for D (6 bases). The CDR3 is 15 amino acids. From germline, CDR1 is SQVTM and CDR2 ANQGSEA. With 6 bases removed from V and 2 bases from J, the gap between germline ends came to 19 bases. The CDR3 DNA is TGCAGCGTCGTAAGGGGCGGACAGACAAACTATGGCTACACCTTC. It is translated as CSVVRGGQTNYGYTF.

The V call is TRBV9, the J call TRBJ1-5; TRBD1 matches at 7 bases. The CDR3 contains 14 residues. Germline V CDR1 and CDR2: SGDLS, YYNGEE. V was clipped by 3 bases and J by 7 bases; unmatched bases: 7. CDR3 DNA: TGTGCCAGCAGCGACACAGGGGCTAACCAGCCCCAGCATTTT. It encodes CASSDTGANQPQHF.

The table lists this clonotype with many counts. This rearrangement joins TRBV20-1 to TRBJ1-2, with D possibly TRBD1 on 5 matching bases. V was pared by 1 base and J by 6 bases, with 21 bases between. The CDR3 loop spans 16 amino acids. Germline assignment: CDR1 DFQATT and CDR2 SNEGSKA (reference sequence). The CDR3 coding sequence is TGCAGTGCTAGAGCTAAACAGGAAGGCGGGAGCGATGGCTACACCTTC. This translates into CSARAKQEGGSDGYTF.

This clonotype was picked up many times. The J gene is TRBJ2-7, the V gene TRBV4-1, with D perhaps assigned TRBD1 or TRBD2 (5 bases each). There are 14 residues in the CDR3. Germline CDR1 is MGHRA and CDR2 is YSYEKL. V lost 4 bases and J lost 2, with 12 bases in between. The CDR3 region is CASSPRDGPYEQYF. As DNA, the CDR3 is TGCGCCAGCAGCCCTCGGGACGGTCCCTACGAGCAGTACTTC.

This clonotype occurred many times. The V gene is TRBV6-5, the J gene TRBJ2-7, with D uncertain. Germline assignment: CDR1 MNHEY and CDR2 SVGAGI. This CDR3 comprises 13 residues. V was shortened by 5 bases and J by 3 bases, with 11 bases between the two germline ends. CDR3 DNA: TGTGCCAGCAGTACCTCTTTTGACTACGAGCAGTACTTC. It codes for CASSTSFDYEQYF.

This chain uses TRBV10-3 with TRBJ2-5; 7 bases are shared with TRBD2. Unmatched junction bases numbered 6, after V lost 3 bases and J lost 5 bases. The CDR3 loop spans 14 amino acids. Per germline, CDR1 ENHRY and CDR2 SYGVKD. The CDR3 sequence: CAISDTAGIETQYF. The CDR3 region has the DNA TGTGCCATCAGTGATACAGCGGGGATTGAGACCCAGTACTTC.

This clonotype showed up just a few times. V usage is TRBV12-3 or TRBV12-4 and J usage is TRBJ1-3; possibly TRBD1 for D (5 bases). Between the trimmed V and J ends, which lost 6 bases and 0 bases, there was a span of 12 bases. The CDR3 spans 15 residues. The CDR3 spells CASSQGVNSGNTIYF. DNA of the CDR3: TGTGCCAGCAGCCAAGGGGTCAACTCTGGAAACACCATATATTTT.

This clonotype occurred many times. The CDR3 DNA sequence: TGCAGTGCTGCTGACGGTTCTGGCTACACCTTC. Translation: CSAADGSGYTF. This chain uses TRBV20-1 with TRBJ1-2; D gene uncertain. Germline values: CDR1 DFQATT, CDR2 SNEGSKA (reference sequence). The CDR3 has 11 amino acids. With 5 bases removed from V and 7 bases from J, the gap between germline ends came to 11 bases.

This clonotype appeared many times. This chain joins TRBV18 and TRBJ2-1, with 9 bases that match TRBD2. This CDR3 comprises 20 residues. CDR1 KGHSH and CDR2 LQKENI come from the germline V gene. V was clipped by 5 bases and J by 3 bases; unmatched bases: 20. The CDR3 is CASSWGDSDHLAGSYNEQFF. In nucleotides, the CDR3 is TGTGCCAGCTCATGGGGCGACAGCGACCATCTAGCGGGAAGCTACAATGAGCAGTTCTTC. The whole variable domain, filled in from reference TRBV18 and TRBJ2-1, reads NAGVMQNPRHLVRRRGQEARLRCSPMKGHSHVYWYRQLPEEGLKFMVYLQKENIIDESGMPKERFSAEFPKEGPSILRIQQVVRGDSAAYFCASSWGDSDHLAGSYNEQFFGPGTRLTVL.